These T cell receptor beta chains were read from a single sample in a study of CD8 T cells in ankylosing spondylitis. TCRdb independently ran MiXCR on the 5' RACE reads; one entry per CDR3 protein. This sample has under 250,000 distinct CDR3 sequences; about 10% occur once, and the top ten carry about 6.8%. The sequenced sample consisted of blood, either unsorted or a sorted T cell fraction (not recorded which). Source of these receptors: a male donor with ankylosing spondylitis or in good health (not recorded which). Both conserved end residues are part of each CDR3. D genes are given only for firm matches. Only part of the rows carry a size: once, few, many, or a class if the clone is expanded.

.	TRBV5-1	TRBJ2-5	many	TGCGCCAGCAGCTTGGCCGGGGGAGCGGTCGAGACCCAGTACTTC	CASSLAGGAVETQYF
TRBD1	TRBV20-1	TRBJ2-2	few	TGCAGTGCCAAGACAGGGTCGGACACCGGGGAGCTGTTTTTT	CSAKTGSDTGELFF
.	TRBV5-1	TRBJ2-2	.	TGCGCCAGCAGCGCGTACGACAGTTCCTCCGGGGAGCTGTTTTTT	CASSAYDSSSGELFF
.	TRBV9	TRBJ2-7	few	TGTGCCAGCAGCCCCGCCCCCACTCTCGAGCAGTACTTC	CASSPAPTLEQYF
.	TRBV12-3/TRBV12-4	TRBJ1-6	many	TGTGCCAGCAGCCGTGGCACCTCCTATAATTCACCCCTCCACTTT	CASSRGTSYNSPLHF
TRBD1	TRBV28	TRBJ1-2	many	TGTGCCAGCAGTTCAGGGGGCTATGGCTACACCTTC	CASSSGGYGYTF
.	TRBV7-6	TRBJ2-1	.	TGTGCCAGCAGCACCTACCCCAAAGGTACTAGGACAAATTACAATGAGCAGTTCTTC	CASSTYPKGTRTNYNEQFF
TRBD1	TRBV7-3	TRBJ2-1	many	TGTGCCAGCAGCGTAGGGACAGGGGGTTACAATGAGCAGTTCTTC	CASSVGTGGYNEQFF
.	TRBV9	TRBJ1-1	once	TGTGCCAGCAGCGTGGCGTTGAACACTGAAGCTTTCTTT	CASSVALNTEAFF
.	TRBV24-1	TRBJ2-2	.	TGTGCCACCAGTGACTCGTCGTGGAGGGGGCAAACCGGGGAGCTGTTTTTT	CATSDSSWRGQTGELFF
TRBD1	TRBV5-1	TRBJ2-7	many	TGCGCCAGCAGCATGGGACAGAGCTCCTACGAGCAGTACTTC	CASSMGQSSYEQYF
.	TRBV5-1	TRBJ2-2	many	TGCGCCAGCAGATTACAGGACAAATCCGGGGAGCTGTTTTTT	CASRLQDKSGELFF
.	TRBV5-1	TRBJ2-7	few	TGCGCCAGCAGCTTGATATTTCAGAAGTCTTACGAGCAGTACTTC	CASSLIFQKSYEQYF
TRBD2	TRBV5-1	TRBJ2-5	many	TGCGCCAGCAGCGTAACACCGGCTAGCGGACAAGAGACCCAGTACTTC	CASSVTPASGQETQYF
TRBD1	TRBV20-1	TRBJ2-7	many	TGCAGTGCTCCCGGACAGGGGAACTACGAGCAGTACTTC	CSAPGQGNYEQYF
.	TRBV2	TRBJ2-4	few	TGTGCCAGCAGTGTCCCCCTCCGGCAGGCCAAAAACATTCAGTACTTC	CASSVPLRQAKNIQYF
TRBD1	TRBV25-1	TRBJ1-5	many	TGTGCCAGCAGTGCGTCTACAGGGGGTAGCAATCAGCCCCAGCATTTT	CASSASTGGSNQPQHF
.	TRBV6-2/TRBV6-3	TRBJ2-3	.	TGTGCCATCGGGGTCCACAGTGTCGGTACGCAGTATTTT	CAIGVHSVGTQYF
TRBD2	TRBV11-2	TRBJ2-1	.	TGTGCCAGCAGCTCATATTTGCGGGAGGGTTTTTCCGACAATGAGCAGTTCTTC	CASSSYLREGFSDNEQFF
TRBD1	TRBV20-1	TRBJ1-1	many	TGCAGTGCCGTCTACTCACAGGGGTACGGTATAGAAGCTTTCTTT	CSAVYSQGYGIEAFF